These T cell receptor beta chains were read from a single sample in a study of T cell changes during pregnancy in multiple sclerosis. Using immunoSEQ multiplex PCR, the repertoire was profiled, and TCRdb retains in-frame clones only, with some absent. Of roughly 68,000 clones listed, 92% were seen once; the top ten hold roughly 1.3%. Sequencing used peripheral blood, obtained in the second trimester of pregnancy. The receptor set was obtained from a female donor in good health, enrolled as a control in a pregnancy study. Both conserved end residues are part of each CDR3. Each record gives: V gene, J gene, clone size, CDR3 protein. Size is stated for part of the rows, as once, few or many counts, or as a class when the clone is expanded.

V gene: TRBV28; J gene: TRBJ1-5; clone size: -; CDR3 protein: CASRNRVLNQPQHF
V gene: TRBV7-2; J gene: TRBJ2-1; clone size: once; CDR3 protein: CASTTGLSSYNEQFF
V gene: TRBV18; J gene: TRBJ2-5; clone size: -; CDR3 protein: CASSPLLLETQYF
V gene: TRBV4-3; J gene: TRBJ2-5; clone size: -; CDR3 protein: CASSQGLVAGGLGGTQYF
V gene: TRBV9; J gene: TRBJ2-5; clone size: -; CDR3 protein: CASSAGQEKGETQYF
V gene: TRBV4-1; J gene: TRBJ2-7; clone size: -; CDR3 protein: CASSQASGGLYEQYF
V gene: TRBV7-2; J gene: TRBJ2-3; clone size: -; CDR3 protein: CASRPPGGSPDTQYF
V gene: TRBV9; J gene: TRBJ2-3; clone size: -; CDR3 protein: CASSIAGGLRDTQYF
V gene: TRBV12-5; J gene: TRBJ1-2; clone size: -; CDR3 protein: CASGLATGEFNYGYTF
V gene: TRBV4-2; J gene: TRBJ2-1; clone size: -; CDR3 protein: CASSHLAGTRDEQFF
V gene: TRBV27; J gene: TRBJ2-3; clone size: -; CDR3 protein: CASSLSAGGGNTDTQYF
V gene: TRBV6-6; J gene: TRBJ2-1; clone size: -; CDR3 protein: CASRGLAGVHNEQFF
V gene: TRBV19; J gene: TRBJ2-3; clone size: -; CDR3 protein: CASSIAAGGSTDTQYF
V gene: TRBV14; J gene: TRBJ2-1; clone size: -; CDR3 protein: CASSQIPYNEQFF
V gene: TRBV2; J gene: TRBJ2-7; clone size: medium-sized; CDR3 protein: CASTPGLAYEQYF
V gene: TRBV4-2; J gene: TRBJ2-2; clone size: -; CDR3 protein: CASSQDPAGGRTGELFF
V gene: TRBV6-5; J gene: TRBJ2-1; clone size: -; CDR3 protein: CASSQAGGPGNEQFF
V gene: TRBV4-1; J gene: TRBJ2-7; clone size: -; CDR3 protein: CASSQGFSGGEPYEQYF
V gene: TRBV25-1; J gene: TRBJ2-7; clone size: -; CDR3 protein: CASSAHSASGYYEQYF
V gene: TRBV6-5; J gene: TRBJ2-2; clone size: -; CDR3 protein: CASSYLADRETGELFF
V gene: TRBV28; J gene: TRBJ1-2; clone size: -; CDR3 protein: CASSSNRPAGLYGYTF
V gene: TRBV4-1; J gene: TRBJ2-7; clone size: -; CDR3 protein: CASSQPTSGRGYEQYF
V gene: TRBV4-1; J gene: TRBJ2-3; clone size: -; CDR3 protein: CASSQGAGSTDTQYF
V gene: TRBV6-6; J gene: TRBJ2-7; clone size: -; CDR3 protein: CASSYQGARDEQYF
V gene: TRBV20-1; J gene: TRBJ2-3; clone size: -; CDR3 protein: CSASPSDTQYF
V gene: TRBV6-4; J gene: TRBJ2-1; clone size: -; CDR3 protein: CASSAETSGGYNEQFF